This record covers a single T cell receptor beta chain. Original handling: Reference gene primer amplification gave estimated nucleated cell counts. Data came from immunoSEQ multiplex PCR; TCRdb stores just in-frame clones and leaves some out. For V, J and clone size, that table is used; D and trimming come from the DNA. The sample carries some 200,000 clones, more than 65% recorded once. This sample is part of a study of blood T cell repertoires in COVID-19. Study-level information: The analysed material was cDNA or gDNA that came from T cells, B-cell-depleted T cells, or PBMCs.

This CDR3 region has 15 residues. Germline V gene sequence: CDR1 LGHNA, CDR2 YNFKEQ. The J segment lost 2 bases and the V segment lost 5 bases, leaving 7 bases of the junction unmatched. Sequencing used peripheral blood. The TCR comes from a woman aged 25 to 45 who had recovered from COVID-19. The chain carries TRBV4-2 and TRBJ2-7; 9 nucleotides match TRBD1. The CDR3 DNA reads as TGTGCCAGCAGCGGGTACAGGGGGCTGACCTACGAGCAGTACTTC. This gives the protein CASSGYRGLTYEQYF.